This TCR beta chain was sequenced for a study of blood T cell repertoires in COVID-19. This CDR3 spans 14 amino acids. V was clipped by 3 bases and J by 2 bases; unmatched bases: 3. Germline lookup yields CDR1 LNHNV and CDR2 YYDKDF (reference sequence). Original handling: Amplification of reference gene primers provided the estimated nucleated cell counts. Only in-frame clones appear in the TCRdb table, and some are missing; sequencing was by immunoSEQ multiplex PCR. The V and J calls and the clone size are those of that table, but D and trimming were determined from the DNA. In the table there are about 180,000 clones, more than 75% of which are singletons.

The TCR was taken from a woman in her twenties or thirties who had recovered from COVID-19. The specimen sequenced was PBMCs or T cells enriched from blood (not recorded which). The V and J genes are TRBV15 and TRBJ2-7, with 8 bases matching TRBD1. The CDR3 nucleotides read TGTGCCACCAGCAGGGACAGGGTGGCCTACGAGCAGTACTTC. Amino acid sequence: CATSRDRVAYEQYF.